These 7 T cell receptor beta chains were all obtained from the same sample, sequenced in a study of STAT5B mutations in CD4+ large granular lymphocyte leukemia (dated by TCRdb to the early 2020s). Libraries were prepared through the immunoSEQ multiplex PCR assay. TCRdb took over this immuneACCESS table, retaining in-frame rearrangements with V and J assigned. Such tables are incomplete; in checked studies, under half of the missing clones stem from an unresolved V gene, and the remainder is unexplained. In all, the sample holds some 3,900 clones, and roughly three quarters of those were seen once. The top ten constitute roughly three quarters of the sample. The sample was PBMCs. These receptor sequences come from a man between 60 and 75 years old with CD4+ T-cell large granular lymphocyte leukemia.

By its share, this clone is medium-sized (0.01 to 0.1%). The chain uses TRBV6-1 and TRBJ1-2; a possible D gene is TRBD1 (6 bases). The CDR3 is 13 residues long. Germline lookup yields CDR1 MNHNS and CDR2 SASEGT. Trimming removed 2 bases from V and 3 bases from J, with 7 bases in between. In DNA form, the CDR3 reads TGTGCCAGCAGTGAATACAGGGACTATGGCTACACCTTC. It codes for CASSEYRDYGYTF.

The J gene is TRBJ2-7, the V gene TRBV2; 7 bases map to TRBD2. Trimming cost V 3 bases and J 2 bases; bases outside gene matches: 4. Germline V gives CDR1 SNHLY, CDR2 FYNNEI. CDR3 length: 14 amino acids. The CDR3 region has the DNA TGTGCCAGCAGTGAGTTGGGGGGGACCTACGAGCAGTACTTC. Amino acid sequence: CASSELGGTYEQYF.

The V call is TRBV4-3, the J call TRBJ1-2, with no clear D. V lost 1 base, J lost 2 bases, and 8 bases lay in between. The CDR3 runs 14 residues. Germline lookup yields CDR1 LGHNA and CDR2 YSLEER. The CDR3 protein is CASSQAIGNYGYTF. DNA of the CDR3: TGCGCCAGCAGCCAAGCGATCGGGAACTATGGCTACACCTTC.

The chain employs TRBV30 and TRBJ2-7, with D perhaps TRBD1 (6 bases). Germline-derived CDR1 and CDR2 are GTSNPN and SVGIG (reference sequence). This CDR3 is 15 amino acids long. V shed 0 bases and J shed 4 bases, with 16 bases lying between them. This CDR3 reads CAWSVPPDSAYEQYF. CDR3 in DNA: TGTGCCTGGAGTGTACCCCCGGACAGCGCTTACGAGCAGTACTTC.

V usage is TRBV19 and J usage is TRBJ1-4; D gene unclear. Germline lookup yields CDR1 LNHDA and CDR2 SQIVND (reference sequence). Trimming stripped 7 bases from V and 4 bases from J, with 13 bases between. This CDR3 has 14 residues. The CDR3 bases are TGTGCCAGTACCGAGAGGAGTTTTAATGAAAAACTGTTTTTT. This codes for CASTERSFNEKLFF.

The DNA for the CDR3 is TGTGCCATCAGTGATGTGAGGGGAGCGGGGGGCACAGATACGCAGTATTTT. Translation: CAISDVRGAGGTDTQYF. The chain recombines TRBV10-3 with TRBJ2-3; 8 bases are shared with TRBD2. In germline, CDR1 is ENHRY, CDR2 SYGVKD. This CDR3 spans 17 amino acids. Losses at the gene ends were 3 bases for V and 1 base for J; bases not matched to a gene: 9.

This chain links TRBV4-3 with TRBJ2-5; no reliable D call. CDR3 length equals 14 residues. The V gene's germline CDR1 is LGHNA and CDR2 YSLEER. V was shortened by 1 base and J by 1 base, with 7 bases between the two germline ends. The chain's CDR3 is CASSQGRIQETQYF. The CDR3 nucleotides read TGCGCCAGCAGCCAAGGACGGATCCAAGAGACCCAGTACTTC.